A single T cell receptor (beta chain) is shown here with its context. The record originates from a study of blood T cell repertoires in COVID-19. The CDR3 covers 14 residues. With V trimmed by 1 base and J by 6 bases, 1 base remained unmatched. CDR1 LNHNV and CDR2 YYDKDF come from the germline V gene (reference sequence). Data came from immunoSEQ multiplex PCR; TCRdb stores just in-frame clones and leaves some out. The table shows tens of thousands of clones, with 90% occurring only once. The chain employs TRBV15 and TRBJ1-5; 9 positions match TRBD1. The sequence derives from a man in his fifties or sixties with COVID-19, enrolled during active disease. Material for sequencing was peripheral blood. The CDR3 protein is CATSRGDRAQPQHF. The DNA of the CDR3 is TGTGCCACCAGCAGAGGGGACAGGGCTCAGCCCCAGCATTTT.